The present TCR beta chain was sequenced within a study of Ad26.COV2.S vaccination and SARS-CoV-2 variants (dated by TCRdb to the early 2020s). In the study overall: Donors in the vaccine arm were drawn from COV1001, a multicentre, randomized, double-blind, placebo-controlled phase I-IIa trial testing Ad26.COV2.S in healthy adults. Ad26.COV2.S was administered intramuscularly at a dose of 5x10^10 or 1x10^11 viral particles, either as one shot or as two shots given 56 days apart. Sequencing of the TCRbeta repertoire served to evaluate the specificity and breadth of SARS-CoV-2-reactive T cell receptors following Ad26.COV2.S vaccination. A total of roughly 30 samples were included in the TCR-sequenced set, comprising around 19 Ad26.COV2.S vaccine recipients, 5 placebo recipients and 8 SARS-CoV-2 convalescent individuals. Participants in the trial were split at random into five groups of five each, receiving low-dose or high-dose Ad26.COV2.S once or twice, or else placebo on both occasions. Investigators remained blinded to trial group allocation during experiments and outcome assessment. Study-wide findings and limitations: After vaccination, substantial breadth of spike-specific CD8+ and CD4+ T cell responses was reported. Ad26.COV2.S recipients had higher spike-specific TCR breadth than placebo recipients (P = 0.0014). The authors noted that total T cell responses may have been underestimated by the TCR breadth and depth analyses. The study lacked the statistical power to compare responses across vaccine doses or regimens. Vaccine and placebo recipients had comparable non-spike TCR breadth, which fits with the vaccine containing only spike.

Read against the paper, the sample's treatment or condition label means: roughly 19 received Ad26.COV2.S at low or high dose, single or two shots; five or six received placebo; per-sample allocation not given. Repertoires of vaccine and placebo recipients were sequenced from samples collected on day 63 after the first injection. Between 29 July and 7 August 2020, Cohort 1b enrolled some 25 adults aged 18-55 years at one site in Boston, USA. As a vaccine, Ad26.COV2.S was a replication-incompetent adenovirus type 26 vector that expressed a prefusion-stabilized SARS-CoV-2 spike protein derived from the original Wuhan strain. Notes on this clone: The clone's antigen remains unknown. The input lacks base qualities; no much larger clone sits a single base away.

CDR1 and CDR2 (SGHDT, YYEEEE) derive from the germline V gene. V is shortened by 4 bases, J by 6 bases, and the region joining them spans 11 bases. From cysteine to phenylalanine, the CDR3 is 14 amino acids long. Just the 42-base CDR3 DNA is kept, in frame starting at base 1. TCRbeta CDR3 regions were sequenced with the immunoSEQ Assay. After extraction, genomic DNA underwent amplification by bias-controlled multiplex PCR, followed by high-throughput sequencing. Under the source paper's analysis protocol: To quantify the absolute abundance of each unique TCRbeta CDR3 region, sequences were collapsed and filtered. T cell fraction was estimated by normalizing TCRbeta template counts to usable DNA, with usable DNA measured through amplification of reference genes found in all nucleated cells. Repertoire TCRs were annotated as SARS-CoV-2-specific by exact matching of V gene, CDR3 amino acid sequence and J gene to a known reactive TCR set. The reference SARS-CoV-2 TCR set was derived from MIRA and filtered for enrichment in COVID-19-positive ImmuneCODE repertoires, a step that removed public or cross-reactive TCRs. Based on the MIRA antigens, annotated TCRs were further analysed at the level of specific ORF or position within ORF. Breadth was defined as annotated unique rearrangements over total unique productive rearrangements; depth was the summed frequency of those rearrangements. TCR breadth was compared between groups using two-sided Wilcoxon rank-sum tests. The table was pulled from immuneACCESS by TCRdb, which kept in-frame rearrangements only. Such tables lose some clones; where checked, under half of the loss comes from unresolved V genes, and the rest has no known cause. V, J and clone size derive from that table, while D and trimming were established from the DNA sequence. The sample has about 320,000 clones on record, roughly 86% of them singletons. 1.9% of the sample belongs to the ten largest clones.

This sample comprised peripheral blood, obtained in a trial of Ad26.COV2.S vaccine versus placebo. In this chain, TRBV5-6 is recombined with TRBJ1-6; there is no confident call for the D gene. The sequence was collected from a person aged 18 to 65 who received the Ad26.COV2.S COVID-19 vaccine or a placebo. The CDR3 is CASSPGRINSPLHF. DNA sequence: TGTGCCAGCAGCCCTGGACGGATTAATTCACCCCTCCACTTT.